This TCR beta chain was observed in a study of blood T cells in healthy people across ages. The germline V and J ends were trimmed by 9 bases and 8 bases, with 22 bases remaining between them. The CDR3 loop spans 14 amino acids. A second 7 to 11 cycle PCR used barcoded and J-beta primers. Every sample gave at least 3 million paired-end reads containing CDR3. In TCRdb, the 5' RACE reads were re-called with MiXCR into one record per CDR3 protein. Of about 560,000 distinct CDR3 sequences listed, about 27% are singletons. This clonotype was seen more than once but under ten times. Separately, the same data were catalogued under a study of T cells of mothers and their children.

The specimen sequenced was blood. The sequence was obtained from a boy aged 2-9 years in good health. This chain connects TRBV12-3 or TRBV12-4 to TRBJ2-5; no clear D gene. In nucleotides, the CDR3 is TGTGCCAGTCCAACCTTTATTATATGGGGAACCCAGTACTTC. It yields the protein CASPTFIIWGTQYF.